This TCR beta chain was profiled in a study of T cell responses to AZD1222 COVID-19 vaccine. Across the whole study: Second-dose intervals of approximately 4 or approximately 12 weeks were pooled. General observations from the study: Donors in the cohort were predominantly white British and more often female, and clonal diversity was possibly underestimated. Spike-specific TCR breadth rose after two AZD1222 doses, and depth rose as well.

Profiled with immunoSEQ multiplex PCR; TCRdb holds only in-frame clones, not every one. The top ten hold approximately 0.97% of the sample, which has about 190,000 clones, approximately 91% seen once. The CDR3 is made up of 16 amino acids. Germline assignment: CDR1 MDHEN and CDR2 SYDVKM. The junction had 8 bases not matched to a gene; V was cut back by 5 bases and J by 6 bases. This clone was seen only once. Its antigen is unidentified. This sequence was found in an adult in good health. The V call is TRBV28, the J call TRBJ1-5, with TRBD1 matching over 12 bases. The source was peripheral blood, collected on day 0 of AZD1222 vaccination. The CDR3 reads CASSPPGQGAGQPQHF. In nucleotides, the CDR3 is TGTGCCAGCAGTCCCCCGGGACAGGGGGCCGGTCAGCCCCAGCATTTT.